These 18 T cell receptor beta chains were sequenced from one sample in a study of CD8+ T cells in alopecia areata. Regarding treatment: oral pan-JAK inhibitor, 5-10 mg twice daily. RNA extraction and reverse transcription yielded cDNA as sequencing template. Data came from immunoSEQ multiplex PCR; TCRdb stores just in-frame clones and leaves some out. The top ten clones hold less than 15% of a sample with some 110,000 clones, under 60% of them seen once. The specimen comprised CD8+ T cells sorted from blood, sampled at week 24, from a patient treated with tofacitinib. The source is a human donor with alopecia areata.

In nucleotides, the CDR3 is TGTGCCAGCAGCCATAGGCGGGGGGGTCAAGAGACCCAGTACTTC. It yields the protein CASSHRRGGQETQYF. V is TRBV4-2 and J is TRBJ2-5, with 9 bases identical to TRBD2. The CDR3 is made up of 15 amino acids. The germline V gene encodes CDR1 LGHNA and CDR2 YNFKEQ. The V segment lost 3 bases and the J segment 2 bases; nucleotides outside the gene matches: 4.

This clone was seen a handful of times. The CDR3 nucleotides are TGTGCCATCAGCCTGGGACAGGCTAACAATGAGCAGTTCTTC. It codes for CAISLGQANNEQFF. The chain recombines TRBV10-3 with TRBJ2-1; 8 positions match TRBD1. This CDR3 contains 14 residues. Germline trimming cut 6 bases from V and 5 bases from J; bases unmatched to any gene: 6. Germline assignment: CDR1 ENHRY and CDR2 SYGVKD.

The genes are TRBV5-6 and TRBJ2-2; weak D call: TRBD1 (5 bases). This CDR3 region has 14 residues. Germline CDR1 SGHDT, CDR2 YYEEEE. Trimming stripped 4 bases from V and 3 bases from J, with 10 bases between. The CDR3 DNA is TGTGCCAGCAGCCCGGACACGTACACCGGGGAGCTGTTTTTT. This gives the protein CASSPDTYTGELFF.

The rearrangement joins TRBV27 to TRBJ1-1; 10 bases map to TRBD1. This CDR3 is 14 amino acids long. After removal of 3 bases from V and 4 bases from J, the junction contained 2 bases not matched to a gene. Germline lookup yields CDR1 MNHEY and CDR2 SMNVEV (reference sequence). CDR3 sequence (DNA): TGTGCCAGCAGTTTGGGACAGGGGTTCACTGAAGCTTTCTTT. It translates to CASSLGQGFTEAFF.

The table lists this clone with a few counts. The genes are TRBV15 and TRBJ2-7; perhaps TRBD1 as D (6 bases). The CDR3 totals 13 residues. V lost 9 bases to trimming and J lost 0 bases, with 12 bases between them. The germline CDR1 and CDR2 sequences are LNHNV and YYDKDF (reference sequence). The CDR3 spells CATGTPLSYEQYF. The CDR3 bases are TGTGCCACGGGGACACCTCTCTCCTACGAGCAGTACTTC.

The rearrangement links TRBV25-1 to TRBJ2-2; 8 positions match TRBD1. The CDR3 extends over 14 amino acids. The trim removed 6 bases at V and 5 bases at J, leaving 5 bases unmatched. Germline CDR1 reads MGHDK; CDR2 reads SYGVNS. CDR3 coding DNA: TGTGCCAGCAGAACAACAGGGGGGACCGGGGAGCTGTTTTTT. Amino acids: CASRTTGGTGELFF.

In its sample, this clone was seen a few times. This sequence joins TRBV9 and TRBJ1-5; D call uncertain. V dropped 0 bases and J dropped 3 bases, with 10 bases sitting between them. CDR1 is SGDLS, CDR2 YYNGEE, per germline. This CDR3 spans 15 amino acids. CDR3 DNA: TGTGCCAGCAGCGTAGACCCGGGATCCAATCAGCCCCAGCATTTT. Its protein is CASSVDPGSNQPQHF.

The V and J genes are TRBV10-3 and TRBJ1-6; D unresolved. The V and J ends lost 4 bases and 8 bases respectively, with 15 bases between them. The CDR3 consists of 15 residues. Germline V lookup: CDR1 ENHRY, CDR2 SYGVKD. CDR3 nucleotides: TGTGCCATCAGTGCTAGAGCTGAAGTGGATTCACCCCTCCACTTT. The encoded protein is CAISARAEVDSPLHF.

V gene TRBV7-6 combines with J gene TRBJ2-3, with D possibly TRBD1 on 5 matching bases. The CDR3 extends over 16 amino acids. V lost 5 bases and J 0 bases, leaving 15 bases between the germline ends. Germline V gene data show CDR1 as SGHVS and CDR2 as FNYEAQ. DNA of the CDR3: TGTGCCAGCAGCCACCCCCAGGGTGCTAGCACAGATACGCAGTATTTT. As protein: CASSHPQGASTDTQYF.

This sequence joins TRBV7-9 and TRBJ1-2, with 8 nucleotides matching TRBD1. There are 14 residues in the CDR3. Unmatched junction bases numbered 3, after V lost 4 bases and J lost 2 bases. Germline values: CDR1 SEHNR, CDR2 FQNEAQ (reference sequence). Here the CDR3 DNA reads TGTGCCAGCAGCTCCGGACAGGGCAACTATGGCTACACCTTC. Translated, it gives CASSSGQGNYGYTF.

This clone has a single count. J is TRBJ2-2 and V is TRBV4-1, with D possibly being TRBD1 (5 bases). Trimming left V 4 bases short and J 0 bases short, with 6 bases between. Germline V gives CDR1 MGHRA, CDR2 YSYEKL. This CDR3 has 14 amino acids. This chain's CDR3 is CASSPTANTGELFF. The CDR3 DNA follows: TGCGCCAGCAGCCCGACAGCGAACACCGGGGAGCTGTTTTTT.

This sequence joins TRBV7-9 and TRBJ2-4; possible D gene TRBD2, 6 bases. Per the germline V gene, CDR1 is SEHNR and CDR2 is FQNEAQ (reference sequence). The CDR3 covers 14 residues. Trimming pared 5 bases from V and 9 bases from J, leaving 17 bases between. The CDR3 coding sequence is TGTGCCAGCAGCGCACCGGGAGTAAGTGTCATTCAGTACTTC. Translation: CASSAPGVSVIQYF. The complete variable domain, with remaining parts taken from reference TRBV7-9 and TRBJ2-4, reads DTGVSQNPRHKITKRGQNVTFRCDPISEHNRLYWYRQTLGQGPEFLTYFQNEAQLEKSRLLSDRFSAERPKGSFSTLEIQRTEQGDSAMYLCASSAPGVSVIQYFGAGTRLSVL.

The chain couples TRBV4-3 to TRBJ2-7; the match to TRBD2 covers 7 bases. The CDR3 loop spans 15 amino acids. CDR1 LGHNA and CDR2 YSLEER come from the germline V gene. The trim removed 0 bases at V and 0 bases at J, leaving 2 bases unmatched. DNA of the CDR3: TGCGCCAGCAGCCAAGACCTAGCGGTCTCCTACGAGCAGTACTTC. It specifies CASSQDLAVSYEQYF.

V gene TRBV5-6 combines with J gene TRBJ1-1, with D possibly matching TRBD1 (5 bases). Trimming removed 3 bases at V and 3 bases at J, with 9 bases between. CDR1 and CDR2 from the germline V gene are SGHDT and YYEEEE. This CDR3 spans 13 amino acids. The CDR3 reads CASSSIGDTEAFF. The CDR3 DNA sequence: TGTGCCAGCAGCTCCATAGGGGACACTGAAGCTTTCTTT.

In nucleotides, the CDR3 is TGCAGCGTTGGAGGGACGGGTACCTACAATGAGCAGTTCTTC. The encoded protein is CSVGGTGTYNEQFF. The J gene is TRBJ2-1, the V gene TRBV29-1; the D call may be TRBD1 or TRBD2 (5 bases each). This CDR3 is built from 14 residues. From germline, CDR1 is SQVTM and CDR2 ANQGSEA. V lost 4 bases and J lost 2, with 12 bases in between.

V and J are TRBV4-1 and TRBJ2-1; 13 bases map to TRBD2. In germline, CDR1 is MGHRA, CDR2 YSYEKL. The CDR3 extends over 15 amino acids. The ends lost 3 bases at V and 5 bases at J; junction bases unmatched: 1. CDR3 protein: CASSQGTSGDNEQFF. The CDR3 nucleotides are TGCGCCAGCAGCCAGGGGACTAGCGGGGACAATGAGCAGTTCTTC.

The chain is built from TRBV13 and TRBJ2-7, with D possibly TRBD1 on 7 matching bases. Germline CDR1 reads PRHDT; CDR2 reads FYEKMQ (reference sequence). The V gene lost 0 bases and the J gene lost 6 bases, with 15 bases spanning the gap. The CDR3 runs 15 residues. In DNA form, the CDR3 reads TGTGCCAGCAGCTTAGGGGAGGGGGCTATAGGCGAGCAGTACTTC. Translated: CASSLGEGAIGEQYF. The full variable domain, its missing parts supplied by reference TRBV13 and TRBJ2-7, is AAGVIQSPRHLIKEKRETATLKCYPIPRHDTVYWYQQGPGQDPQFLISFYEKMQSDKGSIPDRFSAQQFSDYHSELNMSSLELGDSALYFCASSLGEGAIGEQYFGPGTRLTVT.

The chain carries TRBV5-5 and TRBJ2-5; a possible D gene is TRBD2 (6 bases). The V end lost 4 bases, the J end lost 2 bases, and 12 bases lay between the germline ends. This CDR3 is 14 amino acids long. The germline CDR1 and CDR2 sequences are SGHKS and YYEKEE (reference sequence). The CDR3 region is CASSPGRFQETQYF. The CDR3 region has the DNA TGTGCCAGCAGCCCCGGGAGATTTCAAGAGACCCAGTACTTC.